These 15 T cell receptor beta chains originate from one sample sequenced in a study of resident and recirculating memory T cells in vitiligo. Sequenced by immunoSEQ multiplex PCR; TCRdb stores in-frame clones only, minus some. The data show 60,000 to 80,000 clones, approximately 91% seen once. The sample taken for sequencing was blood. Receptors originate from a male donor with vitiligo.

The V gene is TRBV5-1, the J gene TRBJ1-2, with TRBD1 as a possible D gene (5 bases). Germline CDR1 SGHRS, CDR2 YFSETQ. The CDR3 is 12 residues long. V was trimmed by 7 bases and J by 8 bases, leaving 15 bases between them. The CDR3 nucleotides are TGCGCCAGCGGACCTGGGGGGGGAGGCTACACCTTC. Translation: CASGPGGGGYTF.

V usage is TRBV19 and J usage is TRBJ1-1; 12 bases are a match to TRBD1. J lost 4 bases, V lost 3 bases, and 6 bases had no gene match. The germline V gene has CDR1 LNHDA and CDR2 SQIVND (reference sequence). The CDR3 consists of 16 residues. The CDR3 loop reads CASSIAGQGAGTEAFF. CDR3 in DNA: TGTGCCAGTAGTATTGCGGGACAGGGGGCAGGCACTGAAGCTTTCTTT. The full variable domain, in which reference TRBV19 and TRBJ1-1 provide the parts outside the CDR3, is DGGITQSPKYLFRKEGQNVTLSCEQNLNHDAMYWYRQDPGQGLRLIYYSQIVNDFQKGDIAEGYSVSREKKESFPLTVTSAQKNPTAFYLCASSIAGQGAGTEAFFGQGTRLTVV.

The chain is built from TRBV11-1 and TRBJ2-5, with 7 bases identical to TRBD2. The CDR3 consists of 16 residues. Trimming at V came to 5 bases and at J to 4 bases, leaving 13 bases not matched to a gene. Germline-derived CDR1 and CDR2 are SGHAT and FQDESV (reference sequence). The chain's CDR3 is CASSEGILARGETQYF. The CDR3 DNA reads as TGTGCCAGCAGCGAGGGGATACTAGCGAGGGGAGAGACCCAGTACTTC.

The chain couples TRBV11-3 to TRBJ2-2; no definite D call. This CDR3 spans 12 amino acids. Germline CDR1 reads SGHNT; CDR2 reads YENEEA. V lost 4 bases and J lost 6, with 6 bases in between. In DNA, the CDR3 is TGTGCCAGCAGCTATCTCTCCGGGGAGCTGTTTTTT. It encodes CASSYLSGELFF. Drawing the rest from reference TRBV11-3 and TRBJ2-2, the complete variable domain is EAGVVQSPRYKIIEKKQPVAFWCNPISGHNTLYWYLQNLGQGPELLIRYENEEAVDDSQLPKDRFSAERLKGVDSTLKIQPAELGDSAVYLCASSYLSGELFFGEGSRLTVL.

The chain joins TRBV18 to TRBJ2-1; D possibly corresponds to TRBD1 (6 bases). Germline-derived CDR1 and CDR2 are KGHSH and LQKENI. The germline V and J ends were trimmed by 2 bases and 4 bases, with 21 bases remaining between them. The CDR3 totals 18 residues. The CDR3 DNA reads as TGTGCCAGCTCACCAGGCGTCCCAGGGGTAGGTTATTACAATGAGCAGTTCTTC. Translated: CASSPGVPGVGYYNEQFF.

The chain joins TRBV9 to TRBJ2-3; 7 bases line up with TRBD1. The V segment lost 0 bases and the J segment 0 bases; nucleotides outside the gene matches: 4. The CDR3 totals 16 residues. The germline V gene encodes CDR1 SGDLS and CDR2 YYNGEE. The DNA for the CDR3 is TGTGCCAGCAGCGTAGCCGGGACAGAGAGCACAGATACGCAGTATTTT. It specifies CASSVAGTESTDTQYF.

The chain combines TRBV7-9 with TRBJ1-3; D might be TRBD1 (5 bases). Germline assignment: CDR1 SEHNR and CDR2 FQNEAQ (reference sequence). CDR3 size: 16 residues. Trimming removed 1 base from V and 0 bases from J, with 10 bases in between. CDR3 nucleotide sequence: TGTGCCAGCAGCTTAGAGACAGCAAACTCTGGAAACACCATATATTTT. It codes for CASSLETANSGNTIYF. Full variable domain (outside the CDR3, taken from reference TRBV7-9 and TRBJ1-3): DTGVSQNPRHKITKRGQNVTFRCDPISEHNRLYWYRQTLGQGPEFLTYFQNEAQLEKSRLLSDRFSAERPKGSFSTLEIQRTEQGDSAMYLCASSLETANSGNTIYFGEGSWLTVV.

The gene calls are TRBV10-3 and TRBJ1-2; the match to TRBD1 covers 8 bases. V lost 2 bases and J lost 6; bases outside the gene matches: 11. The CDR3 runs 16 residues. From germline, CDR1 is ENHRY and CDR2 SYGVKD. CDR3 DNA sequence: TGTGCCATCAGTGAGGACTTAGACAGGGGATCGGATGGCTACACCTTC. Translating gives CAISEDLDRGSDGYTF.

The rearrangement joins TRBV19 to TRBJ2-3; 9 positions match TRBD2. Germline assignment: CDR1 LNHDA and CDR2 SQIVND (reference sequence). V gave up 7 bases and J gave up 1 base; unmatched junction bases: 3. This CDR3 contains 14 residues. The CDR3 here is CASKASGGTDTQYF. As DNA, the CDR3 is TGTGCCAGTAAGGCTAGCGGGGGCACAGATACGCAGTATTTT.

This clone was recorded a few times. The chain has TRBV5-6 and TRBJ1-1; D unresolved. This CDR3 contains 12 residues. Germline V gives CDR1 SGHDT, CDR2 YYEEEE. Trimming took 2 bases from V and 5 from J, leaving 7 bases between them. The CDR3 is CASSFVPTEAFF. CDR3 sequence (DNA): TGTGCCAGCAGCTTCGTCCCGACTGAAGCTTTCTTT.

The table lists this clone with a count of one. The genes are TRBV5-8 and TRBJ1-4; 8 nucleotides match TRBD1. Unmatched junction bases numbered 5, after V lost 4 bases and J lost 3 bases. The CDR3 has 15 amino acids. CDR1 is SGHTS, CDR2 YDEGEE, per germline. The CDR3: CASSPTGAANEKLFF. CDR3 nucleotide sequence: TGTGCCAGCAGCCCGACAGGGGCAGCTAATGAAAAACTGTTTTTT.

The chain employs TRBV28 and TRBJ1-1; D remains ambiguous. Per germline, CDR1 MDHEN and CDR2 SYDVKM. V was cut by 5 bases and J by 2 bases, with 9 bases left in between. CDR3 length: 13 amino acids. The CDR3 DNA reads TGTGCCAGCAGTCCTTCCGTCAACACTGAAGCTTTCTTT. It yields the protein CASSPSVNTEAFF.

Only one count was recorded for this clone. The genes are TRBV7-9 and TRBJ1-4; 11 nucleotides match TRBD1. The CDR3 is 14 residues long. The germline gives CDR1 SEHNR, CDR2 FQNEAQ (reference sequence). J lost 7 bases, V lost 7 bases, and 5 bases had no gene match. The CDR3 DNA is TGTGCCAGCATCGGACAGGGGGCGTTTGAAAAACTGTTTTTT. It translates to CASIGQGAFEKLFF.

V usage is TRBV7-8 and J usage is TRBJ2-3, with 8 bases matching TRBD2. In germline, CDR1 is SGHVS, CDR2 FQNEAQ. This CDR3 region has 14 residues. After removal of 8 bases from V and 5 bases from J, the junction contained 9 bases not matched to a gene. CDR3: CASSSQGLGDTQYF. The CDR3 coding sequence is TGTGCCAGCTCCTCGCAGGGACTAGGAGATACGCAGTATTTT. The complete variable domain, with remaining parts taken from reference TRBV7-8 and TRBJ2-3, reads GAGVSQSPRYKVAKRGQDVALRCDPISGHVSLFWYQQALGQGPEFLTYFQNEAQLDKSGLPSDRFFAERPEGSVSTLKIQRTQQEDSAVYLCASSSQGLGDTQYFGPGTRLTVL.

V usage is TRBV7-2 and J usage is TRBJ1-5, with 8 bases that match TRBD1. Trimming at V came to 5 bases and at J to 9 bases, leaving 12 bases not matched to a gene. The CDR3 runs 15 residues. Germline assignment: CDR1 SGHTA and CDR2 FQGNSA. The DNA of the CDR3 is TGTGCCAGCAGCGCCCGGACAGGGTCTAATGGGCCCCAGCATTTT. Encoded protein: CASSARTGSNGPQHF.